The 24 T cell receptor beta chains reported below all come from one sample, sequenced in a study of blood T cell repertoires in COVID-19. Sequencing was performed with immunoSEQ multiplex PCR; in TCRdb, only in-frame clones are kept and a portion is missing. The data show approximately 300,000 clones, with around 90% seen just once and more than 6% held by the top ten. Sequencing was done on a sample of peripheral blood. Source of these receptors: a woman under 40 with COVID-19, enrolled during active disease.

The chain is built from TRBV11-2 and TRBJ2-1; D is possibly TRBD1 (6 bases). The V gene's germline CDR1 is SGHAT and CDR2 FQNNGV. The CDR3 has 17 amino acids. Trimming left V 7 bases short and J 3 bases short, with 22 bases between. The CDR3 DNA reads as TGTGCCAGCACCCCCCTGGGGGCCCTAGGTAGCTACAATGAGCAGTTCTTC. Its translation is CASTPLGALGSYNEQFF.

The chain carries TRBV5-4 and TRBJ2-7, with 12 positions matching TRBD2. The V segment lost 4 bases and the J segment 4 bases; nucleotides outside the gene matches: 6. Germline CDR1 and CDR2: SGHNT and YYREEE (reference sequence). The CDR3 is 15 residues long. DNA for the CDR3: TGTGCCAGCAGCAGGGGGACTAGCGGGTATTACGAGCAGTACTTC. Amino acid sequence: CASSRGTSGYYEQYF.

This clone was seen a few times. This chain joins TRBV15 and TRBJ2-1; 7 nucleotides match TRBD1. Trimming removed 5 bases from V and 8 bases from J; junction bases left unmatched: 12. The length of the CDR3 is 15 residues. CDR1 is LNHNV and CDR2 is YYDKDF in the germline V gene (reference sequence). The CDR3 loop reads CATSPQSTGTDEQFF. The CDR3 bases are TGTGCCACCAGCCCCCAGTCGACAGGGACCGATGAGCAGTTCTTC.

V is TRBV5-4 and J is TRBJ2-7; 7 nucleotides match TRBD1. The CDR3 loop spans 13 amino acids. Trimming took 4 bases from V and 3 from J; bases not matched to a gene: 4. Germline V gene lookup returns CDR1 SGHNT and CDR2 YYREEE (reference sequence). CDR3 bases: TGTGCCAGCAGCCCTCGACAGGGCTACGAGCAGTACTTC. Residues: CASSPRQGYEQYF. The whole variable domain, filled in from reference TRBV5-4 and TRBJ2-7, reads ETGVTQSPTHLIKTRGQQVTLRCSSQSGHNTVSWYQQALGQGPQFIFQYYREEENGRGNFPPRFSGLQFPNYSSELNVNALELDDSALYLCASSPRQGYEQYFGPGTRLTVT.

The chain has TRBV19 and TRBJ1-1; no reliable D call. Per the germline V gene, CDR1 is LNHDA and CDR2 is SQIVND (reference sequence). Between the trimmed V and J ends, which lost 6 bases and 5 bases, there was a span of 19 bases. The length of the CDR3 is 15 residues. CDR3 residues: CASRPLAVLETEAFF. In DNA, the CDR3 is TGTGCCAGTAGACCCTTGGCGGTCCTCGAAACTGAAGCTTTCTTT.

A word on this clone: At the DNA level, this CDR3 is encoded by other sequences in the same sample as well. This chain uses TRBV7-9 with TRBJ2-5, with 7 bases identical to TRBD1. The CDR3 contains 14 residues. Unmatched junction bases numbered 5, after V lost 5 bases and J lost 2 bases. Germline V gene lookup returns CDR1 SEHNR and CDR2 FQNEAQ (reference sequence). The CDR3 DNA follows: TGTGCCAGCAGCCCACGGACAGGTCAAGAGACCCAGTACTTC. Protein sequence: CASSPRTGQETQYF.

CDR3 region: CASSFIGGPGANVLTF. CDR3 sequence (DNA): TGTGCCAGCAGTTTCATTGGAGGTCCTGGGGCCAACGTCCTGACTTTC. This sequence joins TRBV28 and TRBJ2-6; weak D call: TRBD2 (5 bases). V dropped 3 bases and J dropped 2 bases, with 11 bases sitting between them. There are 16 residues in the CDR3. The germline V gene encodes CDR1 MDHEN and CDR2 SYDVKM.

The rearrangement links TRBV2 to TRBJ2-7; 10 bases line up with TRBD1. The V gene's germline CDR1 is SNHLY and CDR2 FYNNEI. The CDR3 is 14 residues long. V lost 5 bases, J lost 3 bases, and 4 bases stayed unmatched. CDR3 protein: CASSRDRGGYEQYF. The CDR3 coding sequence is TGTGCCAGCAGTCGGGACAGGGGTGGCTACGAGCAGTACTTC.

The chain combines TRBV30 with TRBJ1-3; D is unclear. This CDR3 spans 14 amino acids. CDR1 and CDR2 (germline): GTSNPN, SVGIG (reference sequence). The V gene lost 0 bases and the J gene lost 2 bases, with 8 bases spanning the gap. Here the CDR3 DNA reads TGTGCCTGGAGTGTTTCGGGGACTGGAAACACCATATATTTT. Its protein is CAWSVSGTGNTIYF.

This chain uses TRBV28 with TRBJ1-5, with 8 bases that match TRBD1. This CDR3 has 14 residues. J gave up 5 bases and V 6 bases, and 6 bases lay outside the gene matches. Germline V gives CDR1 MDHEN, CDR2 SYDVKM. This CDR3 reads CASSTRDRYQPQHF. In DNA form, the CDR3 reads TGTGCCAGCAGCACACGGGACAGGTATCAGCCCCAGCATTTT.

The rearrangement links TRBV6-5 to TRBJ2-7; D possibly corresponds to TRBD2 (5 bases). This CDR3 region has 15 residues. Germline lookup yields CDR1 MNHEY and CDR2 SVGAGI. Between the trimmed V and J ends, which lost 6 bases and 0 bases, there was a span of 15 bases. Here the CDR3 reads CASRGGSTSSYEQYF. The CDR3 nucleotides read TGTGCCAGCAGAGGAGGAAGTACGAGCTCCTACGAGCAGTACTTC.

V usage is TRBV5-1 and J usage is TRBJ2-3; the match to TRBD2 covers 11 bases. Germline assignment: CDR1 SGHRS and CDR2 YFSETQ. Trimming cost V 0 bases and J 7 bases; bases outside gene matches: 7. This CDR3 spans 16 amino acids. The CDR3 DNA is TGCGCCAGCAGCTTGGTTACTAGCGGGAGAGGGAATACGCAGTATTTT. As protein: CASSLVTSGRGNTQYF.

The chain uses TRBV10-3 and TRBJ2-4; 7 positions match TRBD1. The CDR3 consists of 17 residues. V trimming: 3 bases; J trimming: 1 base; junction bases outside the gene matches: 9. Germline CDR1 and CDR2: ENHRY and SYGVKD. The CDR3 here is CAISDYEGAVAKNIQYF. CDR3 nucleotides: TGTGCCATCAGTGACTACGAGGGGGCAGTGGCCAAAAACATTCAGTACTTC.

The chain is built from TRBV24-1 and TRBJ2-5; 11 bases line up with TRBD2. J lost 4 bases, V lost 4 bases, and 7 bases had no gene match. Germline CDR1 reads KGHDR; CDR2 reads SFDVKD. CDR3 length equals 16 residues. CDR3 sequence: CATSESPGTSGETQYF. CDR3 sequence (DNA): TGTGCCACCAGTGAATCCCCCGGGACTAGCGGAGAGACCCAGTACTTC.

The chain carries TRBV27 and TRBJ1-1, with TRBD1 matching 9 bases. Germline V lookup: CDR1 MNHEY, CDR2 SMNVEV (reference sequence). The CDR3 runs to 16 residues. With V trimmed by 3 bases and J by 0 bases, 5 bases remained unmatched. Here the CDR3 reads CASSFRTGVMNTEAFF. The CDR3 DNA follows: TGTGCCAGCAGTTTTAGGACAGGGGTTATGAACACTGAAGCTTTCTTT.

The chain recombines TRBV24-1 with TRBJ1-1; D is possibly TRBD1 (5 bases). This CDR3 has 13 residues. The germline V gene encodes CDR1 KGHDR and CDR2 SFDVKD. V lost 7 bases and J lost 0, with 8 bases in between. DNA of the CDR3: TGTGCCACCAGACAGGCCCTGAACACTGAAGCTTTCTTT. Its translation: CATRQALNTEAFF.

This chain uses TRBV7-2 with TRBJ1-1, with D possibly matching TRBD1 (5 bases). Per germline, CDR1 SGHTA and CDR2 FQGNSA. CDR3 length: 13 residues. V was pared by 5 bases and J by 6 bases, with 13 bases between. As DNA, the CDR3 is TGTGCCAGCAGCGGACGGACATTCGCTGAAGCTTTCTTT. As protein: CASSGRTFAEAFF.

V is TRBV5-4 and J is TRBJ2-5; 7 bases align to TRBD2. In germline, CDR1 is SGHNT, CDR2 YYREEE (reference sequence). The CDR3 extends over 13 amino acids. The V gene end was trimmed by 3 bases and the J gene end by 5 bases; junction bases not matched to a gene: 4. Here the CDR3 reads CASSWGGVETQYF. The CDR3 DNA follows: TGTGCCAGCAGCTGGGGGGGAGTGGAGACCCAGTACTTC.

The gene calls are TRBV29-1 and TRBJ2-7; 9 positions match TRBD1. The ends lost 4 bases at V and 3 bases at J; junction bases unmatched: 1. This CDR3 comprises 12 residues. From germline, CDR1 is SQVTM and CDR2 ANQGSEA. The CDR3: CSVGDRVYEQYF. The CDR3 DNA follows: TGCAGCGTTGGGGACAGGGTCTACGAGCAGTACTTC.

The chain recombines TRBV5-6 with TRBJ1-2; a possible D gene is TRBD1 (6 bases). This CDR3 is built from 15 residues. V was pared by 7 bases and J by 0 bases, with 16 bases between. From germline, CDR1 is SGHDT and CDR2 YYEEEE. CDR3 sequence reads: CASCKGHSANYGYTF. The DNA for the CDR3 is TGTGCCAGCTGTAAGGGACATTCGGCTAACTATGGCTACACCTTC.

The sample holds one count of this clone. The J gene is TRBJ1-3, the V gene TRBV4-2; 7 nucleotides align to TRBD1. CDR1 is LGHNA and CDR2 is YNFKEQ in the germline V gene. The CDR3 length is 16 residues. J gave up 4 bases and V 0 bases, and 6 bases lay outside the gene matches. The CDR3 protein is CASSQERGRIGNTIYF. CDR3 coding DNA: TGTGCCAGCAGCCAAGAAAGGGGGCGAATAGGAAACACCATATATTTT.

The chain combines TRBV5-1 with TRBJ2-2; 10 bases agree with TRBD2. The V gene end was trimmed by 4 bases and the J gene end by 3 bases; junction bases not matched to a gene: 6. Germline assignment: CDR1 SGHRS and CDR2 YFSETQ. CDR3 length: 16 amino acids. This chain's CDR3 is CASSPGLARDTGELFF. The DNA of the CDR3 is TGCGCCAGCAGCCCGGGACTAGCGAGGGACACCGGGGAGCTGTTTTTT.

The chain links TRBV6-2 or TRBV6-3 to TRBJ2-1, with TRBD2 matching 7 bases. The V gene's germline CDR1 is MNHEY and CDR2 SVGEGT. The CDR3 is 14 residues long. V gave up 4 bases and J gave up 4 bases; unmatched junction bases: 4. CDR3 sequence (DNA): TGTGCCAGCAGTTTCCCCGGGGGGTACAATGAGCAGTTCTTC. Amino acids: CASSFPGGYNEQFF.

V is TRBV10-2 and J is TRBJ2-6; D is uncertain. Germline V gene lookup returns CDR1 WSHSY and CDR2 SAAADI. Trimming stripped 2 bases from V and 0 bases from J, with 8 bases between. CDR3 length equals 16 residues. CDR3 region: CASSEASSSGANVLTF. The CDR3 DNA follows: TGCGCCAGCAGTGAGGCGTCCTCCTCTGGGGCCAACGTCCTGACTTTC.